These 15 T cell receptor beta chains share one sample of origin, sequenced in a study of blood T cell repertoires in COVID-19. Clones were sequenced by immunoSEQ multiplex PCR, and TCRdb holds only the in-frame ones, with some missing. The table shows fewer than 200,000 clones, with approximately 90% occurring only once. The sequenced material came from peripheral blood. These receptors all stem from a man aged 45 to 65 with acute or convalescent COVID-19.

CDR3 protein: CASSSRDNPLNTEAFF. CDR3 sequence (DNA): TGTGCCAGCAGCTCCCGGGACAACCCTTTGAACACTGAAGCTTTCTTT. V gene TRBV11-2 combines with J gene TRBJ1-1, with D maybe TRBD1 (6 bases). V dropped 4 bases and J dropped 0 bases, with 15 bases sitting between them. The CDR3 extends over 16 amino acids. Germline CDR1 and CDR2: SGHAT and FQNNGV.

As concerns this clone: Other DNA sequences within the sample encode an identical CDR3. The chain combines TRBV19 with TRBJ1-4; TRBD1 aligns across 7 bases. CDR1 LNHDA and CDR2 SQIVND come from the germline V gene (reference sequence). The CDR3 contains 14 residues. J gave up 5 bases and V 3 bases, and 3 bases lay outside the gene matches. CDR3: CASSIGTANEKLFF. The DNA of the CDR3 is TGTGCCAGTAGTATCGGGACAGCAAATGAAAAACTGTTTTTT.

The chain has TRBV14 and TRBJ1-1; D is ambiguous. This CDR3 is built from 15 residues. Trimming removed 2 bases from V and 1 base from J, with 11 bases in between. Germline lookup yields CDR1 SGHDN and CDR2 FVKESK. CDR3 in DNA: TGTGCCAGCAGCCAATTCAGGCTCTCGAACACTGAAGCTTTCTTT. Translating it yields CASSQFRLSNTEAFF.

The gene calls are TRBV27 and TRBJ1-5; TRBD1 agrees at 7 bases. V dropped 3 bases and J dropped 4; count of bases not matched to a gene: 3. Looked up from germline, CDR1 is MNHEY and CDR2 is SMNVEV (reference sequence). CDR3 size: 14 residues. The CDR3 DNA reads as TGTGCCAGCAGTTTGGGACAGCTAAATCAGCCCCAGCATTTT. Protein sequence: CASSLGQLNQPQHF.

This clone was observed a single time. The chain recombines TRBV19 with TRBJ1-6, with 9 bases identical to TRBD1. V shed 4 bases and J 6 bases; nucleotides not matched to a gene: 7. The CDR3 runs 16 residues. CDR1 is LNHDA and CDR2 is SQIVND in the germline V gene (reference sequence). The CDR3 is CASSTSGTGSNSPLHF. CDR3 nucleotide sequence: TGTGCCAGTAGTACTTCCGGGACAGGGTCTAATTCACCCCTCCACTTT.

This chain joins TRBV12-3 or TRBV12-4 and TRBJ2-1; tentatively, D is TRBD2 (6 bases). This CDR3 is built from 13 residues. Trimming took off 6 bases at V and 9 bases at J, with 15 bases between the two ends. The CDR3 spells CASSSYKGLEQFF. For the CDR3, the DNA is TGTGCCAGCAGCTCGTATAAGGGACTTGAGCAGTTCTTC.

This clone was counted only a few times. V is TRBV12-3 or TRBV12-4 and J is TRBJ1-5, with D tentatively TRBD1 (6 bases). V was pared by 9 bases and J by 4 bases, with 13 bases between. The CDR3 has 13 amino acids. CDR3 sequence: CASTGGQNQPQHF. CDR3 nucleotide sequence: TGTGCCAGTACGGGGGGACAAAATCAGCCCCAGCATTTT.

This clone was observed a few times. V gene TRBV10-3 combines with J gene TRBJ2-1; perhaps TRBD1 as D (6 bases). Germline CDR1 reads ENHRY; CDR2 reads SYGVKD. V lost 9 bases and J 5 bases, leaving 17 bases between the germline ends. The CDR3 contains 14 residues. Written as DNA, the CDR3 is TGTGCCATGGGATCAGGGGACATTCACAATGAGCAGTTCTTC. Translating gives CAMGSGDIHNEQFF.

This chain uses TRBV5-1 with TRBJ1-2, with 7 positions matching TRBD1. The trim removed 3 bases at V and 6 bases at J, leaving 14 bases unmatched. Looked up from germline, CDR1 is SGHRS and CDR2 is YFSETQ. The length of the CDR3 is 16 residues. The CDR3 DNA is TGCGCCAGCAGCTCGGTCGGGGACAGCATAATGCATGGCTACACCTTC. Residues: CASSSVGDSIMHGYTF.

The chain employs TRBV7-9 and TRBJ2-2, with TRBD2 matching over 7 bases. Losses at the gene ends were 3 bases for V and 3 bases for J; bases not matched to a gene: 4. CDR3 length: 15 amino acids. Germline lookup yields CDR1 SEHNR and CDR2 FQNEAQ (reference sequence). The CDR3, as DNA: TGTGCCAGCAGCTTGTCGGGAGGCTACACCGGGGAGCTGTTTTTT. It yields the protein CASSLSGGYTGELFF. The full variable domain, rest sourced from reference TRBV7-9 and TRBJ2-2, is DTGVSQNPRHKITKRGQNVTFRCDPISEHNRLYWYRQTLGQGPEFLTYFQNEAQLEKSRLLSDRFSAERPKGSFSTLEIQRTEQGDSAMYLCASSLSGGYTGELFFGEGSRLTVL.

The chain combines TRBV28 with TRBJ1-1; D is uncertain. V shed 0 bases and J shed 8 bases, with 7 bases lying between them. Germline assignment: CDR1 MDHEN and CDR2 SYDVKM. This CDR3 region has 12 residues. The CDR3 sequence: CASSLWGKEAFF. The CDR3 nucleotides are TGTGCCAGCAGTTTATGGGGCAAGGAAGCTTTCTTT.

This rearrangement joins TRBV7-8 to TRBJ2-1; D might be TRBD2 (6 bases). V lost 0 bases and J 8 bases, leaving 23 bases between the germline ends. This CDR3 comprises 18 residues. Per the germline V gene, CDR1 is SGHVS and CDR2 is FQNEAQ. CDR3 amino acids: CASSLAKVGRGRRDEQFF. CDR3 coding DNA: TGTGCCAGCAGCTTAGCGAAAGTAGGGCGGGGCAGGCGCGATGAGCAGTTCTTC. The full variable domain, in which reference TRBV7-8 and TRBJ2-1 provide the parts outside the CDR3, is GAGVSQSPRYKVAKRGQDVALRCDPISGHVSLFWYQQALGQGPEFLTYFQNEAQLDKSGLPSDRFFAERPEGSVSTLKIQRTQQEDSAVYLCASSLAKVGRGRRDEQFFGPGTRLTVL.

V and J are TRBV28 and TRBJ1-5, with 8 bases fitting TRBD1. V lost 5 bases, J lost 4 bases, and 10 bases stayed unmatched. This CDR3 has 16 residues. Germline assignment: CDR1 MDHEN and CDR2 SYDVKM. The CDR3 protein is CASSDHGQGRNQPQHF. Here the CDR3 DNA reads TGTGCCAGCAGTGACCACGGACAGGGAAGAAATCAGCCCCAGCATTTT.

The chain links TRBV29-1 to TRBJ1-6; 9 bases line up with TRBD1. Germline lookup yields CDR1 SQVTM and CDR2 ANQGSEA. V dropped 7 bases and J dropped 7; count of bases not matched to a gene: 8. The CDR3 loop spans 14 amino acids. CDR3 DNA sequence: TGCAGCGCCTCCCACGGACAGGGGAATTCACCCCTCCACTTT. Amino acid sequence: CSASHGQGNSPLHF.

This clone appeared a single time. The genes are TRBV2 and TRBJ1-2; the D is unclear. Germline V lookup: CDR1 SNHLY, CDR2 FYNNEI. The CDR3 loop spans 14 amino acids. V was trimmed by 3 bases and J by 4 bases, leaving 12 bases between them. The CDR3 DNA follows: TGTGCCAGCAGTGACGGGGTTCAGAGCTATGGCTACACCTTC. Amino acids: CASSDGVQSYGYTF.